This section outlines one T cell receptor (beta chain) sequence together with its context. Antigen specificity is unknown. This specimen belongs to a study of human T cells and chemical hapten exposure. Whole-study findings and limits: The number of TCRs above 1 in 1000 frequency did not change after DPC sensitization.

Time point given: pre-sensitization, week 0. The sample's treatment: therapeutic diphenylcyclopropenone sensitization with weekly scalp DPC. Unique molecular identifiers were attached to individual cDNA molecules during library preparation. Each CDR3 protein gets one entry after TCRdb re-called the RACE reads with MiXCR. The table has more than 250,000 distinct CDR3 sequences, over 8% seen once. This specimen was whole blood, taken in connection with sensitization to the hapten diphenylcyclopropenone (DPC). This receptor was identified in a woman in her thirties or forties with alopecia areata. Some clones in this sample may be carry-over from other donors' samples.

The DNA of the CDR3 is TGCGCCAGCAGCCCTGGGACAGGGGAGGGAGAGACCCAGTACTTC. Protein: CASSPGTGEGETQYF. J is TRBJ2-5 and V is TRBV5-1, with TRBD1 matching 10 bases. Germline loops: CDR1 SGHRS, CDR2 YFSETQ. Losses at the gene ends were 4 bases for V and 4 bases for J; bases not matched to a gene: 7. This CDR3 spans 15 amino acids. Full variable domain (rest looked up from reference TRBV5-1 and TRBJ2-5): KAGVTQTPRYLIKTRGQQVTLSCSPISGHRSVSWYQQTPGQGLQFLFEYFSETQRNKGNFPGRFSGRQFSNSRSEMNVSTLELGDSALYLCASSPGTGEGETQYFGPGTRLLVL.